The clone carrying this T cell receptor (beta chain) has only one observation. Antigen specificity is unknown. This sample is part of a study of graft-versus-host responses after intestinal transplantation. Across the whole study: Once they had received anti-thymocyte globulin induction, all recipients took tacrolimus and steroids for roughly three years.

This CDR3 has 14 amino acids. The V gene lost 1 base and the J gene lost 3 bases, with 10 bases spanning the gap. The germline V gene has CDR1 SNHLY and CDR2 FYNNEI. Study results and limitations: The marrow of recipients harbored GvH clones, and ileum or blood showed some of them first. Allograft graft-versus-host to host-versus-graft clonal ratios ran high in patients with graft-donor T cell macrochimerism.

The method was immunoSEQ multiplex PCR; TCRdb's version includes in-frame clones alone and lacks a portion of them. The sample yields around 92,000 clones, more than 70% seen once. Material: PBMCs, obtained 255 days after intestinal transplant. This sequence originates from a human patient who received an intestinal transplant, so some T cells may come from the graft donor. The V and J genes are TRBV2 and TRBJ2-7, with D perhaps matching TRBD1 (6 bases). CDR3 residues: CASSEGTDSYEQYV. As DNA, the CDR3 is TGTGCCAGCAGTGAAGGGACGGACAGCTACGAGCAGTACGTC.